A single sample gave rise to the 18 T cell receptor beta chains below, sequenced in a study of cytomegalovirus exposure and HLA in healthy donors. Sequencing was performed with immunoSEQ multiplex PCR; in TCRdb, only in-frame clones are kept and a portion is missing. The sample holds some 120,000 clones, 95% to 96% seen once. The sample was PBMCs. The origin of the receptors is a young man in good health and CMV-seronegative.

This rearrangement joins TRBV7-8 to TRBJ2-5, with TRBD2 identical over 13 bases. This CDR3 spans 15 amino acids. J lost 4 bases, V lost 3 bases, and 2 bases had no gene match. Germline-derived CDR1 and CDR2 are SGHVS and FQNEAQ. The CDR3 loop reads CASSFTSGRGETQYF. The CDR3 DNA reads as TGTGCCAGCAGCTTTACTAGCGGGAGGGGAGAGACCCAGTACTTC. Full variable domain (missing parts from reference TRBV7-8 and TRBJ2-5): GAGVSQSPRYKVAKRGQDVALRCDPISGHVSLFWYQQALGQGPEFLTYFQNEAQLDKSGLPSDRFFAERPEGSVSTLKIQRTQQEDSAVYLCASSFTSGRGETQYFGPGTRLLVL.

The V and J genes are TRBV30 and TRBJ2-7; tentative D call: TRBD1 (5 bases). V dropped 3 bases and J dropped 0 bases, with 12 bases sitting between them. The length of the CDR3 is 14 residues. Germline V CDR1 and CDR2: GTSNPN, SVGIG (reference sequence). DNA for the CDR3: TGTGCCTGGAGCCTTTTGGACACCTCCTACGAGCAGTACTTC. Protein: CAWSLLDTSYEQYF.

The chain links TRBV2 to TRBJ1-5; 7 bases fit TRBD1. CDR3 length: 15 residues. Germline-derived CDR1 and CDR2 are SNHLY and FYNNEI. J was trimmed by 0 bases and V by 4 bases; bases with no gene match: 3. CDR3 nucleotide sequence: TGTGCCAGCAGTGGACAGGGCCATAGCAATCAGCCCCAGCATTTT. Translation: CASSGQGHSNQPQHF. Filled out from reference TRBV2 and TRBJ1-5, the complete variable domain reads EPEVTQTPSHQVTQMGQEVILRCVPISNHLYFYWYRQILGQKVEFLVSFYNNEISEKSEIFDDQFSVERPDGSNFTLKIRSTKLEDSAMYFCASSGQGHSNQPQHFGDGTRLSIL.

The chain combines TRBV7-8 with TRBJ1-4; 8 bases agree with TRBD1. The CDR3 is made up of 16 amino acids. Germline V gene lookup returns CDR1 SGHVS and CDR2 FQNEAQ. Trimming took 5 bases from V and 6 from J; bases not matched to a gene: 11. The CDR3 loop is CASSPWDGTGHEKLFF. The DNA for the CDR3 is TGTGCCAGCAGCCCATGGGACGGGACAGGCCATGAAAAACTGTTTTTT.

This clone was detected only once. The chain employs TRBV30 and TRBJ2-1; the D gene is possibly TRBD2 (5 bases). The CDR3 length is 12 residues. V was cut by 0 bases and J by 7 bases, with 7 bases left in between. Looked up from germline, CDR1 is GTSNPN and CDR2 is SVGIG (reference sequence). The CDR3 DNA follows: TGTGCCTGGAGTGTACTAGGAAATGAGCAGTTCTTC. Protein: CAWSVLGNEQFF.

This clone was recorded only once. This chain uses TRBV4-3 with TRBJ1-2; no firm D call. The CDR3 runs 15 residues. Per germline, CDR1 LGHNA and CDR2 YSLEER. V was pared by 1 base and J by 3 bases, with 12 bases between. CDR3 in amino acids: CASSQVRESYYGYTF. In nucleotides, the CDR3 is TGCGCCAGCAGCCAAGTAAGGGAGTCCTACTATGGCTACACCTTC.

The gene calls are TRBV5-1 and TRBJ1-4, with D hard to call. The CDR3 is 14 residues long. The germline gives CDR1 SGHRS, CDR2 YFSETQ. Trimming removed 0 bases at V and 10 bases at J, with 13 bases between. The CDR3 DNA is TGCGCCAGCAGCTTGGACCGCTACGGCGGAAAACTGTTTTTT. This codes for CASSLDRYGGKLFF.

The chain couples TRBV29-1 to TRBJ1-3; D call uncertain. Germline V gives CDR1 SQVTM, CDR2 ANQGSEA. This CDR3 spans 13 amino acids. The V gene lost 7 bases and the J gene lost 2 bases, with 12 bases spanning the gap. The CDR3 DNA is TGCAGCGCCCTAAAATTGCCTGGAAACACCATATATTTT. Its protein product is CSALKLPGNTIYF.

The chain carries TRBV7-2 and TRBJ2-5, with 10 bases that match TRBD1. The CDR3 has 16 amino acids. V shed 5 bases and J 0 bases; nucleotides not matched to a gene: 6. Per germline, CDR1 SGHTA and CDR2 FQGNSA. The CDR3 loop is CASSPSGQGNQETQYF. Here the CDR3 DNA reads TGTGCCAGCAGCCCCTCGGGACAGGGGAACCAAGAGACCCAGTACTTC.

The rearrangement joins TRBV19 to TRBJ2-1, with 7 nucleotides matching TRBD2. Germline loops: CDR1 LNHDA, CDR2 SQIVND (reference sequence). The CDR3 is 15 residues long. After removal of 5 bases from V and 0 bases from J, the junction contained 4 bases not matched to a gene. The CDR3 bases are TGTGCCAGTAGTCTTACTAGCGCCTCCTACAATGAGCAGTTCTTC. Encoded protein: CASSLTSASYNEQFF.

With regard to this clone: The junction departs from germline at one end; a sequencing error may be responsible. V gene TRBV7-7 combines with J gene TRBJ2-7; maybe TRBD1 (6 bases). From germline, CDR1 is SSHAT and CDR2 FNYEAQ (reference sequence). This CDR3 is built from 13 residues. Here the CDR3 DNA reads TGTGCTAGCAGCTTAGCACAGGGCTACGAGCAGTACTTC. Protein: CASSLAQGYEQYF.

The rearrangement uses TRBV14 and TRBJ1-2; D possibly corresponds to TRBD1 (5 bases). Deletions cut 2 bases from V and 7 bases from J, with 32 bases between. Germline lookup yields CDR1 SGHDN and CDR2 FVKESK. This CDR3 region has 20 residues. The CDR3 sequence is CASSQNLDAGYLGRNVGYTF. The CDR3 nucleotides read TGTGCCAGCAGCCAAAACCTCGACGCGGGGTATTTGGGGCGCAATGTTGGCTACACCTTC. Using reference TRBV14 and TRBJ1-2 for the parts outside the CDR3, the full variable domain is EAGVTQFPSHSVIEKGQTVTLRCDPISGHDNLYWYRRVMGKEIKFLLHFVKESKQDESGMPNNRFLAERTGGTYSTLKVQPAELEDSGVYFCASSQNLDAGYLGRNVGYTFGSGTRLTVV.

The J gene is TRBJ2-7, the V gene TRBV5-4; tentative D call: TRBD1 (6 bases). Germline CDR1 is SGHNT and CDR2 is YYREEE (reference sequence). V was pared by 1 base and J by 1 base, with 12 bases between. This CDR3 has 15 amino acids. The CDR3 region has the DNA TGTGCCAGCAGCTTGTCGCAGGGGCCATCCTACGAGCAGTACTTC. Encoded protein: CASSLSQGPSYEQYF.

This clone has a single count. CDR3 DNA sequence: TGCGCCAGCAGCCAAGAAAGGGGCGGGATAGGACCCTACGAGCAGTACTTC. Its translation: CASSQERGGIGPYEQYF. This chain links TRBV4-3 with TRBJ2-7; a weak D match, TRBD2 (6 bases). The ends were cut back, 0 bases at V and 2 bases at J, with 17 bases in the middle. This CDR3 region has 17 residues. Per germline, CDR1 LGHNA and CDR2 YSLEER.

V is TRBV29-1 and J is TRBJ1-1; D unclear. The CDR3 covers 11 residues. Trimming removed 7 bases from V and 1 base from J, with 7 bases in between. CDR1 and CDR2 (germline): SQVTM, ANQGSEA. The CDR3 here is CSAAGNTEAFF. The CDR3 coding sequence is TGCAGCGCCGCGGGGAACACTGAAGCTTTCTTT.

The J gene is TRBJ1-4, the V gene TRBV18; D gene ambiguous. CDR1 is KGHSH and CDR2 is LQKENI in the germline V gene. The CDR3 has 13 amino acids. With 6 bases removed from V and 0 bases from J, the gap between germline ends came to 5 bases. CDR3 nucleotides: TGTGCCAGCTCGGGAGCAACTAATGAAAAACTGTTTTTT. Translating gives CASSGATNEKLFF. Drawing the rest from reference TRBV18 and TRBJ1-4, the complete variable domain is NAGVMQNPRHLVRRRGQEARLRCSPMKGHSHVYWYRQLPEEGLKFMVYLQKENIIDESGMPKERFSAEFPKEGPSILRIQQVVRGDSAAYFCASSGATNEKLFFGSGTQLSVL.

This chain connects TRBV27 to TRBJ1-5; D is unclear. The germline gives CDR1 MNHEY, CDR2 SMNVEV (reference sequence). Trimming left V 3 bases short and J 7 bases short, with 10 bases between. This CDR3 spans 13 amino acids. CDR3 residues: CASSFTVEQPQHF. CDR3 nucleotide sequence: TGTGCCAGCAGTTTTACAGTGGAACAGCCCCAGCATTTT.

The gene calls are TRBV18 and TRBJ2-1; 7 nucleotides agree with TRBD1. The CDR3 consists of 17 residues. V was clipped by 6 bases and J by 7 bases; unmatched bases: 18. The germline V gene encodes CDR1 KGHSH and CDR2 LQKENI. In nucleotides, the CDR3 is TGTGCCAGCTCCCTTTTATCGACAGGGATCAGTGGGAATGAGCAGTTCTTC. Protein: CASSLLSTGISGNEQFF.